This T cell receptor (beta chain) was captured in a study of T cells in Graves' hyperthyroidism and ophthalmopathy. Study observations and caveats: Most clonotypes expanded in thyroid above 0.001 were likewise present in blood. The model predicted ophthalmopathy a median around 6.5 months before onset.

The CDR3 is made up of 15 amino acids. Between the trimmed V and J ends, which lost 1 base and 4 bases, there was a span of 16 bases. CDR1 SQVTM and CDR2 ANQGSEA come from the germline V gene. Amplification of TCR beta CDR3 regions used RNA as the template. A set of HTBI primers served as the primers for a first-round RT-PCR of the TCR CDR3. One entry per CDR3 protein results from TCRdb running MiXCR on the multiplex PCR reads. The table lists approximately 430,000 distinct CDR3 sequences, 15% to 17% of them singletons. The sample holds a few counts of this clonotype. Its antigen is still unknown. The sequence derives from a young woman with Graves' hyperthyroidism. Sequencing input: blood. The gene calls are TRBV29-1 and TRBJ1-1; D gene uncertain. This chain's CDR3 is CSVEGTPNRGTEAFF. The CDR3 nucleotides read TGCAGCGTTGAAGGAACTCCTAATCGGGGCACTGAAGCTTTCTTT.